What follows are 14 T cell receptor beta chains derived from one specimen sequenced in a study of brain T cells in children with intractable seizures. Only in-frame clones appear in the TCRdb table, and some are missing; sequencing was by immunoSEQ multiplex PCR. Of approximately 44,000 clones listed, 75% to 95% are singletons. The material was peripheral blood, obtained at surgery. All receptors derive from a girl aged 2 to 9 with tuberous sclerosis and intractable seizures.

The V call is TRBV30, the J call TRBJ1-5; no definite D call. Trimming took off 2 bases at V and 0 bases at J, with 8 bases between the two ends. Germline V gene data show CDR1 as GTSNPN and CDR2 as SVGIG (reference sequence). The CDR3 runs 14 residues. CDR3 sequence reads: CAWSRSYSNQPQHF. The CDR3 DNA reads as TGTGCCTGGAGTAGGTCTTATAGCAATCAGCCCCAGCATTTT.

This clone has just one count. The chain recombines TRBV27 with TRBJ2-7; 8 positions match TRBD2. Germline trimming cut 2 bases from V and 6 bases from J; bases unmatched to any gene: 9. The CDR3 is 15 amino acids. Germline CDR1 and CDR2: MNHEY and SMNVEV (reference sequence). CDR3 bases: TGTGCCAGCAGTTTAGATTACAGCGGGGGTGTCGAGCAGTACTTC. Its translation is CASSLDYSGGVEQYF.

This clone appeared a single time. The genes are TRBV25-1 and TRBJ1-1; weak D call: TRBD1 (5 bases). The germline CDR1 and CDR2 sequences are MGHDK and SYGVNS. The V and J ends lost 0 bases and 1 base respectively, with 15 bases between them. This CDR3 spans 17 amino acids. The CDR3 DNA is TGTGCCAGCAGTGAATACGGCCGGGGCCGGGCGAACACTGAAGCTTTCTTT. Translated, it gives CASSEYGRGRANTEAFF.

CDR3 region: CASSEQGLGGGEAFF. The CDR3 bases are TGTGCCAGCAGCGAACAGGGCCTCGGGGGTGGTGAAGCTTTCTTT. The chain employs TRBV7-3 and TRBJ1-1, with D possibly TRBD1 on 6 matching bases. The V and J ends lost 5 bases and 7 bases respectively, with 20 bases between them. This CDR3 has 15 amino acids. Germline CDR1 SGHTA, CDR2 FQGTGA.

V and J are TRBV5-1 and TRBJ2-1; TRBD1 is a possible D gene (5 bases). The germline V and J ends were trimmed by 2 bases and 9 bases, with 15 bases remaining between them. Per germline, CDR1 SGHRS and CDR2 YFSETQ. The CDR3 covers 14 residues. CDR3 region: CASSLKTQGFEQFF. CDR3 in DNA: TGCGCCAGCAGCTTAAAAACCCAGGGTTTTGAGCAGTTCTTC.

The V and J genes are TRBV7-4 and TRBJ1-5; D may be TRBD1 (5 bases). The CDR3 loop spans 14 amino acids. Per germline, CDR1 SGHVT and CDR2 SQSDAQ. Trimming took 7 bases from V and 3 from J, leaving 13 bases between them. The CDR3 spells CASTLGEVNQPQHF. For the CDR3, the DNA is TGTGCCAGCACCCTAGGGGAAGTCAATCAGCCCCAGCATTTT.

V is TRBV2 and J is TRBJ2-4, with D possibly matching TRBD2 (7 bases). V was trimmed by 6 bases and J by 4 bases, leaving 13 bases between them. The germline V gene encodes CDR1 SNHLY and CDR2 FYNNEI. There are 14 residues in the CDR3. The chain's CDR3 is CASRRGGDKNIQYF. CDR3 coding DNA: TGTGCCAGCAGAAGGGGGGGGGATAAAAACATTCAGTACTTC.

The chain carries TRBV9 and TRBJ2-5; D call uncertain. The CDR3 runs to 15 residues. Germline CDR1 SGDLS, CDR2 YYNGEE. Trimming took 0 bases from V and 4 from J, leaving 13 bases between them. CDR3 region: CASSVEIIGGETQYF. The CDR3 nucleotides read TGTGCCAGCAGCGTAGAAATAATAGGTGGAGAGACCCAGTACTTC.

The chain links TRBV5-4 to TRBJ2-7, with 9 bases fitting TRBD1. There are 13 residues in the CDR3. The junction had 4 bases not matched to a gene; V was cut back by 2 bases and J by 7 bases. The germline V gene has CDR1 SGHNT and CDR2 YYREEE (reference sequence). CDR3 region: CASSLTGGLEQYF. The CDR3 DNA follows: TGTGCCAGCAGCTTAACAGGGGGCCTTGAGCAGTACTTC. Supplemented by reference TRBV5-4 and TRBJ2-7, the full variable domain reads ETGVTQSPTHLIKTRGQQVTLRCSSQSGHNTVSWYQQALGQGPQFIFQYYREEENGRGNFPPRFSGLQFPNYSSELNVNALELDDSALYLCASSLTGGLEQYFGPGTRLTVT.

The V call is TRBV19, the J call TRBJ2-2; D is perhaps TRBD1 (6 bases). The CDR3 loop spans 16 amino acids. The germline V and J ends were trimmed by 1 base and 1 base, with 10 bases remaining between them. The germline gives CDR1 LNHDA, CDR2 SQIVND (reference sequence). CDR3 DNA sequence: TGTGCCAGTAGTATAGGCAGGGGTTGGAACACCGGGGAGCTGTTTTTT. This translates into CASSIGRGWNTGELFF.

The gene calls are TRBV14 and TRBJ1-4; no reliable D call. With 4 bases removed from V and 4 bases from J, the gap between germline ends came to 10 bases. Germline V CDR1 and CDR2: SGHDN, FVKESK. The CDR3 sequence is 14 residues long. The CDR3 DNA reads as TGTGCCAGCAGCCTACTGGGCCTTAATGAAAAACTGTTTTTT. Translated, it gives CASSLLGLNEKLFF.

V gene TRBV10-2 combines with J gene TRBJ1-2; TRBD1 might be the D (5 bases). Germline V gives CDR1 WSHSY, CDR2 SAAADI. This CDR3 comprises 15 residues. Trimming shortened V by 0 bases and J by 3 bases, and 11 bases separated the two germline ends. CDR3 coding DNA: TGCGCCAGCAGTGAGTCAAAGGGGCGCGACTATGGCTACACCTTC. It is translated as CASSESKGRDYGYTF.

The V call is TRBV6-5, the J call TRBJ1-1, with D possibly matching TRBD1 (6 bases). Trimming pared 2 bases from V and 11 bases from J, leaving 21 bases between. Germline-derived CDR1 and CDR2 are MNHEY and SVGAGI. This CDR3 has 15 residues. This CDR3 is CASSYDRGRVGRAFF. The CDR3 DNA sequence: TGTGCCAGCAGTTACGACCGGGGGCGCGTCGGAAGGGCTTTCTTT.

In nucleotides, the CDR3 is TGTGCCAGCAGTGAACCCTCCGGACTAGCGGGGGCAACCTACGAGCAGTACGTC. Translating it yields CASSEPSGLAGATYEQYV. This chain joins TRBV2 and TRBJ2-7, with 13 bases fitting TRBD2. The J segment lost 2 bases and the V segment lost 2 bases, leaving 9 bases of the junction unmatched. Germline lookup yields CDR1 SNHLY and CDR2 FYNNEI. The CDR3 contains 18 residues.